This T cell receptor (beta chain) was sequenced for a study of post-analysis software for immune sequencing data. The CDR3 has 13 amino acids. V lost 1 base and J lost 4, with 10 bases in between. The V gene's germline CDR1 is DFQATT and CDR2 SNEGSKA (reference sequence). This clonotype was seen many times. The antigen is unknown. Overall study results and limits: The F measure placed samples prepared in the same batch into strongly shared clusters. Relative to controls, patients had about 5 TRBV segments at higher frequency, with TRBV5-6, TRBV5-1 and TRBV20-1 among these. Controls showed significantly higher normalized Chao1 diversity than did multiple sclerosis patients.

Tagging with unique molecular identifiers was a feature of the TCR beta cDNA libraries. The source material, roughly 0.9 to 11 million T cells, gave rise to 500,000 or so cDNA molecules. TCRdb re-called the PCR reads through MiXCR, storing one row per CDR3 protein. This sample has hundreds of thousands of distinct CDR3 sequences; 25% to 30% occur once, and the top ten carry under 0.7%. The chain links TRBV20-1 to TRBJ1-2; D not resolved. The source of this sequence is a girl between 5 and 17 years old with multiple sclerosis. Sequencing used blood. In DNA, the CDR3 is TGCAGTGCTAGAGCCCCGGGAATCTATGGCTACACCTTC. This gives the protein CSARAPGIYGYTF.